The clone carrying this T cell receptor (beta chain) was counted a single time. Per the original data handling: Researchers report that nucleated cell counts were estimated from reference gene primer amplification. Some clones are missing from TCRdb's copy, which holds only in-frame ones; the method was immunoSEQ multiplex PCR. Clonal size and the V and J genes are those of that table, whereas D and trimming came from the DNA. The table has around 99,000 clones, 80% seen once. This sample stems from a study of blood T cell repertoires in COVID-19. Study information: The United States, Italy and Spain supplied acute and convalescent COVID-19 samples. From T cells, B-cell-depleted T cells, or PBMCs came the material, which was cDNA or gDNA.

Germline lookup yields CDR1 MDHEN and CDR2 SYDVKM. V was cut by 8 bases and J by 4 bases, with 19 bases left in between. The CDR3 has 15 amino acids. The receptor was isolated from a human donor in a cohort sampled during active or convalescent COVID-19. The sample was peripheral blood. The chain employs TRBV28 and TRBJ2-3; D is perhaps TRBD2 (7 bases). The CDR3 loop is CASLGGGRVPDTQYF. The CDR3 DNA follows: TGTGCCAGCTTGGGGGGCGGGAGAGTTCCAGATACGCAGTATTTT.